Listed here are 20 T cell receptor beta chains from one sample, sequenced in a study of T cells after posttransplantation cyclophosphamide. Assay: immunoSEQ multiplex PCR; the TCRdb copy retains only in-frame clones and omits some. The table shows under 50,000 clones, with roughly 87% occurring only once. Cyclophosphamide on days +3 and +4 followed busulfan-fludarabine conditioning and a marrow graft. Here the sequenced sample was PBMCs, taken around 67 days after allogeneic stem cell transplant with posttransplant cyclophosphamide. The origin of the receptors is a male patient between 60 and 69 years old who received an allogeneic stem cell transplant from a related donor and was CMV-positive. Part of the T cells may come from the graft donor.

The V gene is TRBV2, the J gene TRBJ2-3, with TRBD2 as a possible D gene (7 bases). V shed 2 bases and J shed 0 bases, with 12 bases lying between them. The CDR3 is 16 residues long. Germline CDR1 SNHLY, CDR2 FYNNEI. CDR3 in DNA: TGTGCCAGCAGTGAAACGGGGGGCGGTAGCACAGATACGCAGTATTTT. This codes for CASSETGGGSTDTQYF.

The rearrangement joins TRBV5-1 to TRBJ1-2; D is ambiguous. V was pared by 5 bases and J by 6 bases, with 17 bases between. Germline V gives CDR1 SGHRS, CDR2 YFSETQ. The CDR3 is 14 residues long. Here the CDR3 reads CASRTGSTSDGYTF. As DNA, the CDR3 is TGCGCCAGCAGAACCGGGTCCACTTCCGATGGCTACACCTTC.

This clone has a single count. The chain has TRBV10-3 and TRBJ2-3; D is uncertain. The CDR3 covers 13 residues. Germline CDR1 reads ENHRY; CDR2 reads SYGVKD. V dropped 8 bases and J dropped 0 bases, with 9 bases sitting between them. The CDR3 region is CAIAAPSTDTQYF. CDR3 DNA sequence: TGTGCCATCGCGGCCCCGAGCACAGATACGCAGTATTTT.

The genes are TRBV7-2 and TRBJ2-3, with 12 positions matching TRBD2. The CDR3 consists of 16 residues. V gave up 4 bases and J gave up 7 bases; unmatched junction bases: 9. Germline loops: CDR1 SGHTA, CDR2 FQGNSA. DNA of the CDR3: TGTGCCAGCAGCTCCTTACTAGCGGGGGGCGGGAATACGCAGTATTTT. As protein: CASSSLLAGGGNTQYF.

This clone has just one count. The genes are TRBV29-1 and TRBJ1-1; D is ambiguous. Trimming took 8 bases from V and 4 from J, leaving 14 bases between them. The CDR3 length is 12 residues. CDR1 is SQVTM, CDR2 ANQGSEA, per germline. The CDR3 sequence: CSIVWSGTEAFF. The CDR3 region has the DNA TGCAGCATTGTGTGGTCGGGCACTGAAGCTTTCTTT.

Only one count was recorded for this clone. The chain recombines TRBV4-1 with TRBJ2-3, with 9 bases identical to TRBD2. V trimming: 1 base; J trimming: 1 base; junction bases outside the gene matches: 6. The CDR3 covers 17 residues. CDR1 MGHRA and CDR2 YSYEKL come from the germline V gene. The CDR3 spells CASSQGVVAGGTDTQYF. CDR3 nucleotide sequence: TGCGCCAGCAGCCAAGGAGTGGTAGCGGGGGGCACAGATACGCAGTATTTT.

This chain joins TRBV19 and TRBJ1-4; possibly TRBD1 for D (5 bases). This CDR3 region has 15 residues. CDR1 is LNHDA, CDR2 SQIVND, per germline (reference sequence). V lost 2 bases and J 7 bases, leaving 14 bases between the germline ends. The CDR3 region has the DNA TGTGCCAGTAGTATAAAGGGGAACGTCCGTGAAAAACTGTTTTTT. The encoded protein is CASSIKGNVREKLFF.

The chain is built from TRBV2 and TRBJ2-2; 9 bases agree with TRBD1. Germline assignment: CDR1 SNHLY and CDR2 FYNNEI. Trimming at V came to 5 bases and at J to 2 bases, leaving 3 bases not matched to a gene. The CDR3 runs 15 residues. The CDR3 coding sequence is TGTGCCAGCAGTACGGACAGGGGTAACACCGGGGAGCTGTTTTTT. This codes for CASSTDRGNTGELFF.

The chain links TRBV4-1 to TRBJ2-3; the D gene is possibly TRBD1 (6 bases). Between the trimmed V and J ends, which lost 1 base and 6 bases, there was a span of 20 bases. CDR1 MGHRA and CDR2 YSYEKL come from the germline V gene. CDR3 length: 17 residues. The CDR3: CASSQVWTDSESDTQYF. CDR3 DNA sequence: TGCGCCAGCAGCCAAGTTTGGACGGACAGTGAATCGGATACGCAGTATTTT.

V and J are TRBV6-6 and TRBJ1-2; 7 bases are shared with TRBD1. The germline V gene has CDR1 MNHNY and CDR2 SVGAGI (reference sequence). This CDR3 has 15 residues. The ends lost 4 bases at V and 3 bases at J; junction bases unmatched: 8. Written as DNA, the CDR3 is TGTGCCAGCAGTTCTACAGGGGTATGGGACTATGGCTACACCTTC. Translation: CASSSTGVWDYGYTF.

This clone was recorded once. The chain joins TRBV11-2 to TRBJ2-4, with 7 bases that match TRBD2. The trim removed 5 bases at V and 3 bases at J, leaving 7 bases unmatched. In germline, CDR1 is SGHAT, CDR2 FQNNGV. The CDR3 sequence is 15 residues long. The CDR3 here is CASSPGGVGKNIQYF. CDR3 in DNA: TGTGCCAGCAGCCCTGGGGGGGTTGGCAAAAACATTCAGTACTTC.

This chain's CDR3 is CASSLEGLAGGSYNEQFF. The CDR3 nucleotides read TGTGCCAGCAGCTTGGAAGGACTAGCGGGGGGTTCCTACAATGAGCAGTTCTTC. The chain employs TRBV11-3 and TRBJ2-1; 14 bases align to TRBD2. The CDR3 is 18 residues long. The V gene end was trimmed by 3 bases and the J gene end by 1 base; junction bases not matched to a gene: 5. CDR1 and CDR2 from the germline V gene are SGHNT and YENEEA.

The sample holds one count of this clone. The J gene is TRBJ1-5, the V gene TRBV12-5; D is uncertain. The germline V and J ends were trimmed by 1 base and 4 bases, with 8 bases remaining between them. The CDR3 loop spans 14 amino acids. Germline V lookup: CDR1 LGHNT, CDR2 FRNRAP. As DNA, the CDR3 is TGTGCTAGTGGTTTGGACGACACGAATCAGCCCCAGCATTTT. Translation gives CASGLDDTNQPQHF.

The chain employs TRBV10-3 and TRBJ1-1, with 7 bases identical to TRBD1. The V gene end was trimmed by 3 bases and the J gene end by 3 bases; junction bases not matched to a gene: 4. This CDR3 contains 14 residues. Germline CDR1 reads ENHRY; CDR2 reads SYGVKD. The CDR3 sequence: CAISERGTDTEAFF. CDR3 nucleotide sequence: TGTGCCATCAGTGAAAGGGGGACAGACACTGAAGCTTTCTTT.

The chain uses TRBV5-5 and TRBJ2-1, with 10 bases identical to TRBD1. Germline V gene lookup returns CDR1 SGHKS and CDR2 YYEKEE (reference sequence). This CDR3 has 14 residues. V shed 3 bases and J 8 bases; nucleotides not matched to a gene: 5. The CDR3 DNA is TGTGCCAGCAGCTCGGGGACAGGGGTCTATGAGCAGTTCTTC. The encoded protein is CASSSGTGVYEQFF.

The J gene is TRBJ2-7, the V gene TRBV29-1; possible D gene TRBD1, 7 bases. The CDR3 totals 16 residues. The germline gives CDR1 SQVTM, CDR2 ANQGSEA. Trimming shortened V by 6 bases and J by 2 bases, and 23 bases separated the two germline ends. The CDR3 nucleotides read TGCAGCGTGCCCGCGGAGGGAAGGACAGGAACCTACGAGCAGTACTTC. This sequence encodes CSVPAEGRTGTYEQYF.

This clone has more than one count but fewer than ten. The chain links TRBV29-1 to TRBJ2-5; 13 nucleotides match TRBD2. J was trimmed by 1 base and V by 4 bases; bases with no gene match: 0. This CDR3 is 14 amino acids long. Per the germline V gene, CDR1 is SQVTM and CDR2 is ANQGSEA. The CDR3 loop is CSVGTSGGQETQYF. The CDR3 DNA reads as TGCAGCGTTGGGACTAGCGGGGGCCAAGAGACCCAGTACTTC.

Here the CDR3 DNA reads TGCAGCTCTATTAGGGGGGGCACTGAAGCTTTCTTT. Translating it yields CSSIRGGTEAFF. The chain recombines TRBV29-1 with TRBJ1-1; tentatively, D is TRBD1 (6 bases). CDR3 size: 12 residues. Germline-derived CDR1 and CDR2 are SQVTM and ANQGSEA. V lost 8 bases, J lost 4 bases, and 14 bases lay in between.

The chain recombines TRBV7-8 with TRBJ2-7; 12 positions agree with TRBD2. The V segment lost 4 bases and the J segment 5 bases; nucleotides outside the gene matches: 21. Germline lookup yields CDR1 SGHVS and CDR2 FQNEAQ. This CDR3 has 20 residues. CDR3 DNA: TGTGCCAGCAGCTCCACCCGATATACGACCAGACTAGCGGGGGACCACGAGCAGTACTTC. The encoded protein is CASSSTRYTTRLAGDHEQYF.

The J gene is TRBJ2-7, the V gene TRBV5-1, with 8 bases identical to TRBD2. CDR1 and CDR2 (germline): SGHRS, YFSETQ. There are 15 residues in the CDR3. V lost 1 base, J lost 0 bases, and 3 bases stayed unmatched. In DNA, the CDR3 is TGCGCCAGCAGCTTGAATAGCGGGGCCTCCTACGAGCAGTACTTC. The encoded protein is CASSLNSGASYEQYF.